This is a list of T cell receptor beta chains from one sample in a study of T cell changes during pregnancy in multiple sclerosis. Profiling relied on immunoSEQ multiplex PCR, and the TCRdb table lists in-frame clones only, not all of them. The table shows just under 65,000 clones, with roughly 88% occurring only once. The specimen was peripheral blood, collected in the second trimester of pregnancy. All receptors come from a female donor in good health, enrolled as a control in a pregnancy study. Each CDR3 is given with its conserved first and last residue. The D gene is left open where the match is weak. Size tells how often a clone was seen (once, few, many) or the class of an expanded clone, and some rows leave it out.

D | J | V | size | CDR3 | DNA
- | TRBJ2-3 | TRBV9 | - | CASSVEQGSHTQYF | TGTGCCAGCAGCGTAGAACAGGGTTCACATACGCAGTATTTT
- | TRBJ2-3 | TRBV29-1 | - | CSVPRDTYTDTQYF | TGCAGCGTACCCCGGGACACCTACACAGATACGCAGTATTTT
TRBD2 | TRBJ2-1 | TRBV7-2 | - | CASSLAVRTSVYNEQFF | TGTGCCAGCAGCTTAGCAGTCAGGACTAGCGTCTACAATGAGCAGTTCTTC
- | TRBJ2-7 | TRBV5-1 | - | CASSLAWGRSYEQYF | TGCGCCAGCAGCTTGGCCTGGGGCCGGTCCTACGAGCAGTACTTC
- | TRBJ1-4 | TRBV5-6 | - | CASSPQGVGEKLFF | TGTGCCAGCAGCCCTCAGGGTGTGGGGGAAAAACTGTTTTTT
TRBD1 | TRBJ2-7 | TRBV10-3 | - | CAISPTGGHEQYF | TGTGCCATCAGCCCTACAGGGGGACACGAGCAGTACTTC
- | TRBJ1-4 | TRBV6-5 | - | CASSYTMTNEKLFF | TGTGCCAGCAGTTATACAATGACTAATGAAAAACTGTTTTTT
- | TRBJ2-5 | TRBV7-9 | - | CASSKTATQYF | TGTGCCAGCAGTAAAACTGCCACCCAGTACTTC
TRBD2 | TRBJ2-7 | TRBV2 | - | CASSGWASGYEQYF | TGTGCCAGCAGTGGATGGGCTAGCGGTTACGAGCAGTACTTC
- | TRBJ1-1 | TRBV5-4 | few | CASSLYRAGTEAFF | TGTGCCAGCAGCTTATACAGGGCGGGCACTGAAGCTTTCTTT
TRBD2 | TRBJ2-1 | TRBV4-1 | - | CASSQVSWTSGGNEQFF | TGCGCCAGCAGCCAGGTCTCCTGGACTAGCGGGGGCAATGAGCAGTTCTTC
- | TRBJ1-4 | TRBV2 | - | CASRGRQGTLATNEKLFF | TGTGCCAGCAGGGGAAGGCAGGGAACGCTTGCAACTAATGAAAAACTGTTTTTT
TRBD2 | TRBJ2-5 | TRBV19 | - | CASSPGGIETQYF | TGTGCCAGTAGTCCGGGGGGGATAGAGACCCAGTACTTC
TRBD1 | TRBJ2-3 | TRBV6-1 | - | CASSENRGRTDTQYF | TGTGCCAGCAGTGAAAACAGGGGCCGCACAGATACGCAGTATTTT
- | TRBJ1-2 | TRBV13 | - | CASSLSQGLRGYTF | TGTGCCAGCAGCTTATCGCAGGGACTCCGTGGCTACACCTTC
- | TRBJ1-2 | TRBV6-5 | - | CASKLGWGHYGYTF | TGTGCCAGCAAGTTAGGGTGGGGCCACTATGGCTACACCTTC
TRBD2 | TRBJ2-7 | TRBV5-4 | - | CASSPGLAENSYEQYF | TGTGCCAGCAGCCCGGGACTAGCGGAAAACTCCTACGAGCAGTACTTC
- | TRBJ2-3 | TRBV7-2 | - | CASSPRTDTQYF | TGTGCCAGCAGCCCCCGGACAGATACGCAGTATTTT
- | TRBJ1-5 | TRBV12-5 | - | CASGPPPQHF | TGTGCTAGTGGTCCTCCGCCCCAGCATTTT
TRBD1 | TRBJ1-5 | TRBV18 | - | CASSSDRQGNNQPQHF | TGTGCCAGCTCATCCGATAGACAGGGCAACAATCAGCCCCAGCATTTT
- | TRBJ1-5 | TRBV6-5 | - | CASSYSNRPQHF | TGTGCCAGCAGTTACTCGAATAGGCCCCAGCATTTT
- | TRBJ2-7 | TRBV5-4 | once | CASSLVADSYEQYF | TGTGCCAGCAGCTTGGTAGCGGACTCCTACGAGCAGTACTTC
TRBD1 | TRBJ2-3 | TRBV28 | - | CASSQRQGATDTQYF | TGTGCCAGCAGCCAAAGACAGGGGGCGACAGATACGCAGTATTTT
- | TRBJ2-7 | TRBV14 | - | CASSPRVTGRDEQYF | TGTGCCAGCAGCCCCAGGGTAACAGGCCGCGACGAGCAGTACTTC
TRBD2 | TRBJ2-1 | TRBV28 | - | CASSLIQAGGPWNEQFF | TGTGCCAGCAGTTTAATCCAAGCGGGAGGGCCGTGGAATGAGCAGTTCTTC
- | TRBJ2-5 | TRBV5-6 | once | CASSEGTQETQYF | TGTGCCAGCAGCGAAGGGACACAAGAGACCCAGTACTTC
- | TRBJ2-5 | TRBV28 | - | CASSLGGRGQETQYF | TGTGCCAGCAGTTTAGGGGGCAGGGGCCAAGAGACCCAGTACTTC
TRBD1 | TRBJ1-1 | TRBV5-1 | - | CASSGAGQGGTEAFF | TGCGCCAGCAGCGGGGCTGGACAGGGGGGAACTGAAGCTTTCTTT
TRBD1 | TRBJ1-5 | TRBV7-6 | - | CASSLAGQGMVSPQHF | TGTGCCAGCAGCTTAGCCGGACAGGGGATGGTGTCGCCCCAGCATTTT
- | TRBJ1-2 | TRBV5-4 | - | CASSSQGYGYTF | TGTGCCAGCAGCTCGCAGGGGTATGGCTACACCTTC
TRBD1 | TRBJ2-1 | TRBV5-1 | - | CASSFSRDRGFNEQFF | TGCGCCAGCAGCTTTAGCCGAGACAGGGGATTCAATGAGCAGTTCTTC